The present TCR beta chain was sequenced within a study of blood T cell repertoires in COVID-19. CDR1 LNHDA and CDR2 SQIVND come from the germline V gene (reference sequence). V gave up 3 bases and J gave up 11 bases, with 16 bases separating them. This CDR3 has 13 residues. Clones were read by immunoSEQ multiplex PCR, and TCRdb kept only the in-frame ones, dropping some. The data hold 350,000 to 400,000 clones, with roughly 90% observed a single time. The receptor was derived from a woman in her forties who had been exposed to COVID-19. The chain employs TRBV19 and TRBJ1-1; D may be TRBD1 (6 bases). Sequencing was carried out using PBMCs or T cells enriched from blood (not recorded which). In nucleotides, the CDR3 is TGTGCCAGTAGTATTCTCAGGGGCGGGTGGGCTTTCTTT. Protein sequence: CASSILRGGWAFF.